This is a list of T cell receptor beta chains from one sample in a study of cytomegalovirus exposure and HLA in healthy donors. Assay used: immunoSEQ multiplex PCR; TCRdb lists only in-frame clones, some missing. Seen here are 210,000 or so clones, about three quarters observed once, and the top ten hold 15%. Material: PBMCs. The source of these receptors is a man in his forties in good health and CMV-seronegative. Both conserved end residues are part of each CDR3. Fields, in order: V gene, J gene, CDR3 protein.

V gene: TRBV5-1; J gene: TRBJ1-6; CDR3 protein: CASSSFRRGTYSPLHF
V gene: TRBV7-9; J gene: TRBJ1-4; CDR3 protein: CASSLEQGVLFF
V gene: TRBV10-3; J gene: TRBJ2-2; CDR3 protein: CAISEAYTGELFF
V gene: TRBV28; J gene: TRBJ2-2; CDR3 protein: CASSFSSGIYTGELFF
V gene: TRBV27; J gene: TRBJ2-2; CDR3 protein: CSLSQGTYTGELFF
V gene: TRBV7-3; J gene: TRBJ1-5; CDR3 protein: CASSPGTGHQPQHF
V gene: TRBV6-6; J gene: TRBJ2-4; CDR3 protein: CASSYGGSGNIQYF
V gene: TRBV6-4; J gene: TRBJ2-1; CDR3 protein: CASSYSGDYNEQFF
V gene: TRBV7-6; J gene: TRBJ2-3; CDR3 protein: CASSTGTDTQYF
V gene: TRBV30; J gene: TRBJ2-5; CDR3 protein: CAWSPGLAGGHKNF
V gene: TRBV4-1; J gene: TRBJ2-5; CDR3 protein: CASSLYGTSGSTETQYF
V gene: TRBV19; J gene: TRBJ1-2; CDR3 protein: CASSAYRDFYGYTF
V gene: TRBV2; J gene: TRBJ1-4; CDR3 protein: CASSPRTGDHEKLFF
V gene: TRBV12-5; J gene: TRBJ1-1; CDR3 protein: CASGLGPGIGNTEAFF
V gene: TRBV5-1; J gene: TRBJ1-2; CDR3 protein: CASSFVGQGAVSEGYTF
V gene: TRBV5-1; J gene: TRBJ1-2; CDR3 protein: CASSSGTAAYGYTF
V gene: TRBV27; J gene: TRBJ2-5; CDR3 protein: CASSLGHQETQYF
V gene: TRBV5-5; J gene: TRBJ1-6; CDR3 protein: CASSFMSQGAGPLHF
V gene: TRBV7-9; J gene: TRBJ1-4; CDR3 protein: CASSLVGEKLFF
V gene: TRBV2; J gene: TRBJ2-2; CDR3 protein: CASSEGRRTNTGELFF
V gene: TRBV7-2; J gene: TRBJ1-5; CDR3 protein: CASSPGGGNQPQHF
V gene: TRBV5-1; J gene: TRBJ2-5; CDR3 protein: CASSLEGGRQETQYF
V gene: TRBV10-3; J gene: TRBJ2-7; CDR3 protein: CAISESRVSEQYF
V gene: TRBV19; J gene: TRBJ2-5; CDR3 protein: CASSTGRQGRGETQYF
V gene: TRBV27; J gene: TRBJ2-1; CDR3 protein: CASTKGTLYNEQFF
V gene: TRBV12-2; J gene: TRBJ2-7; CDR3 protein: CASRLVLQVDYEQYF
V gene: TRBV2; J gene: TRBJ2-2; CDR3 protein: CASSNRGTGELFF
V gene: TRBV9; J gene: TRBJ2-1; CDR3 protein: CASSAGQGRYNEQFF
V gene: TRBV7-9; J gene: TRBJ1-2; CDR3 protein: CASSPTGASGYTF
V gene: TRBV6-1; J gene: TRBJ1-5; CDR3 protein: CASKGQELGNQPQHF
V gene: TRBV18; J gene: TRBJ1-2; CDR3 protein: CASSPPGRLGTNGYTF
V gene: TRBV4-1; J gene: TRBJ2-2; CDR3 protein: CASSQDPGNAGELFF
V gene: TRBV10-3; J gene: TRBJ2-3; CDR3 protein: CAIGGGQTDTQYF
V gene: TRBV5-5; J gene: TRBJ1-5; CDR3 protein: CASSLVYSNQPQHF
V gene: TRBV5-8; J gene: TRBJ1-3; CDR3 protein: CASSLSRRVSSGNTIYF
V gene: TRBV6-6; J gene: TRBJ2-7; CDR3 protein: CASSPTGYEQYF
V gene: TRBV28; J gene: TRBJ2-7; CDR3 protein: CASSPGLASGSYEQYF
V gene: TRBV5-1; J gene: TRBJ2-7; CDR3 protein: CASSFQTGMNEQYF
V gene: TRBV7-2; J gene: TRBJ2-3; CDR3 protein: CASSSLGGAAGDTQYF
V gene: TRBV20-1; J gene: TRBJ1-2; CDR3 protein: CSAVGGYGYTF
V gene: TRBV5-6; J gene: TRBJ2-3; CDR3 protein: CASSLGPAGGPTDTQYF
V gene: TRBV5-4; J gene: TRBJ2-7; CDR3 protein: CASSRTGTGPYEQYF
V gene: TRBV29-1; J gene: TRBJ1-2; CDR3 protein: CSVDRGLSYGYTF
V gene: TRBV27; J gene: TRBJ2-7; CDR3 protein: CASRPGTGKAEQYF
V gene: TRBV30; J gene: TRBJ2-3; CDR3 protein: CAWSVGGTDTQYF
V gene: TRBV27; J gene: TRBJ1-6; CDR3 protein: CASRPDPGQRNSPLHF
V gene: TRBV7-8; J gene: TRBJ2-5; CDR3 protein: CASSLTGTSGGAETQYF
V gene: TRBV4-2; J gene: TRBJ1-4; CDR3 protein: CASSQPGLREKLFF
V gene: TRBV5-1; J gene: TRBJ1-1; CDR3 protein: CASSLQGAGTEAFF
V gene: TRBV2; J gene: TRBJ1-4; CDR3 protein: CASSELKPNEKLFF
V gene: TRBV5-1; J gene: TRBJ2-7; CDR3 protein: CASSLGGTGGYEQYF
V gene: TRBV4-2; J gene: TRBJ2-4; CDR3 protein: CASSQETSGAIKAKNIQYF